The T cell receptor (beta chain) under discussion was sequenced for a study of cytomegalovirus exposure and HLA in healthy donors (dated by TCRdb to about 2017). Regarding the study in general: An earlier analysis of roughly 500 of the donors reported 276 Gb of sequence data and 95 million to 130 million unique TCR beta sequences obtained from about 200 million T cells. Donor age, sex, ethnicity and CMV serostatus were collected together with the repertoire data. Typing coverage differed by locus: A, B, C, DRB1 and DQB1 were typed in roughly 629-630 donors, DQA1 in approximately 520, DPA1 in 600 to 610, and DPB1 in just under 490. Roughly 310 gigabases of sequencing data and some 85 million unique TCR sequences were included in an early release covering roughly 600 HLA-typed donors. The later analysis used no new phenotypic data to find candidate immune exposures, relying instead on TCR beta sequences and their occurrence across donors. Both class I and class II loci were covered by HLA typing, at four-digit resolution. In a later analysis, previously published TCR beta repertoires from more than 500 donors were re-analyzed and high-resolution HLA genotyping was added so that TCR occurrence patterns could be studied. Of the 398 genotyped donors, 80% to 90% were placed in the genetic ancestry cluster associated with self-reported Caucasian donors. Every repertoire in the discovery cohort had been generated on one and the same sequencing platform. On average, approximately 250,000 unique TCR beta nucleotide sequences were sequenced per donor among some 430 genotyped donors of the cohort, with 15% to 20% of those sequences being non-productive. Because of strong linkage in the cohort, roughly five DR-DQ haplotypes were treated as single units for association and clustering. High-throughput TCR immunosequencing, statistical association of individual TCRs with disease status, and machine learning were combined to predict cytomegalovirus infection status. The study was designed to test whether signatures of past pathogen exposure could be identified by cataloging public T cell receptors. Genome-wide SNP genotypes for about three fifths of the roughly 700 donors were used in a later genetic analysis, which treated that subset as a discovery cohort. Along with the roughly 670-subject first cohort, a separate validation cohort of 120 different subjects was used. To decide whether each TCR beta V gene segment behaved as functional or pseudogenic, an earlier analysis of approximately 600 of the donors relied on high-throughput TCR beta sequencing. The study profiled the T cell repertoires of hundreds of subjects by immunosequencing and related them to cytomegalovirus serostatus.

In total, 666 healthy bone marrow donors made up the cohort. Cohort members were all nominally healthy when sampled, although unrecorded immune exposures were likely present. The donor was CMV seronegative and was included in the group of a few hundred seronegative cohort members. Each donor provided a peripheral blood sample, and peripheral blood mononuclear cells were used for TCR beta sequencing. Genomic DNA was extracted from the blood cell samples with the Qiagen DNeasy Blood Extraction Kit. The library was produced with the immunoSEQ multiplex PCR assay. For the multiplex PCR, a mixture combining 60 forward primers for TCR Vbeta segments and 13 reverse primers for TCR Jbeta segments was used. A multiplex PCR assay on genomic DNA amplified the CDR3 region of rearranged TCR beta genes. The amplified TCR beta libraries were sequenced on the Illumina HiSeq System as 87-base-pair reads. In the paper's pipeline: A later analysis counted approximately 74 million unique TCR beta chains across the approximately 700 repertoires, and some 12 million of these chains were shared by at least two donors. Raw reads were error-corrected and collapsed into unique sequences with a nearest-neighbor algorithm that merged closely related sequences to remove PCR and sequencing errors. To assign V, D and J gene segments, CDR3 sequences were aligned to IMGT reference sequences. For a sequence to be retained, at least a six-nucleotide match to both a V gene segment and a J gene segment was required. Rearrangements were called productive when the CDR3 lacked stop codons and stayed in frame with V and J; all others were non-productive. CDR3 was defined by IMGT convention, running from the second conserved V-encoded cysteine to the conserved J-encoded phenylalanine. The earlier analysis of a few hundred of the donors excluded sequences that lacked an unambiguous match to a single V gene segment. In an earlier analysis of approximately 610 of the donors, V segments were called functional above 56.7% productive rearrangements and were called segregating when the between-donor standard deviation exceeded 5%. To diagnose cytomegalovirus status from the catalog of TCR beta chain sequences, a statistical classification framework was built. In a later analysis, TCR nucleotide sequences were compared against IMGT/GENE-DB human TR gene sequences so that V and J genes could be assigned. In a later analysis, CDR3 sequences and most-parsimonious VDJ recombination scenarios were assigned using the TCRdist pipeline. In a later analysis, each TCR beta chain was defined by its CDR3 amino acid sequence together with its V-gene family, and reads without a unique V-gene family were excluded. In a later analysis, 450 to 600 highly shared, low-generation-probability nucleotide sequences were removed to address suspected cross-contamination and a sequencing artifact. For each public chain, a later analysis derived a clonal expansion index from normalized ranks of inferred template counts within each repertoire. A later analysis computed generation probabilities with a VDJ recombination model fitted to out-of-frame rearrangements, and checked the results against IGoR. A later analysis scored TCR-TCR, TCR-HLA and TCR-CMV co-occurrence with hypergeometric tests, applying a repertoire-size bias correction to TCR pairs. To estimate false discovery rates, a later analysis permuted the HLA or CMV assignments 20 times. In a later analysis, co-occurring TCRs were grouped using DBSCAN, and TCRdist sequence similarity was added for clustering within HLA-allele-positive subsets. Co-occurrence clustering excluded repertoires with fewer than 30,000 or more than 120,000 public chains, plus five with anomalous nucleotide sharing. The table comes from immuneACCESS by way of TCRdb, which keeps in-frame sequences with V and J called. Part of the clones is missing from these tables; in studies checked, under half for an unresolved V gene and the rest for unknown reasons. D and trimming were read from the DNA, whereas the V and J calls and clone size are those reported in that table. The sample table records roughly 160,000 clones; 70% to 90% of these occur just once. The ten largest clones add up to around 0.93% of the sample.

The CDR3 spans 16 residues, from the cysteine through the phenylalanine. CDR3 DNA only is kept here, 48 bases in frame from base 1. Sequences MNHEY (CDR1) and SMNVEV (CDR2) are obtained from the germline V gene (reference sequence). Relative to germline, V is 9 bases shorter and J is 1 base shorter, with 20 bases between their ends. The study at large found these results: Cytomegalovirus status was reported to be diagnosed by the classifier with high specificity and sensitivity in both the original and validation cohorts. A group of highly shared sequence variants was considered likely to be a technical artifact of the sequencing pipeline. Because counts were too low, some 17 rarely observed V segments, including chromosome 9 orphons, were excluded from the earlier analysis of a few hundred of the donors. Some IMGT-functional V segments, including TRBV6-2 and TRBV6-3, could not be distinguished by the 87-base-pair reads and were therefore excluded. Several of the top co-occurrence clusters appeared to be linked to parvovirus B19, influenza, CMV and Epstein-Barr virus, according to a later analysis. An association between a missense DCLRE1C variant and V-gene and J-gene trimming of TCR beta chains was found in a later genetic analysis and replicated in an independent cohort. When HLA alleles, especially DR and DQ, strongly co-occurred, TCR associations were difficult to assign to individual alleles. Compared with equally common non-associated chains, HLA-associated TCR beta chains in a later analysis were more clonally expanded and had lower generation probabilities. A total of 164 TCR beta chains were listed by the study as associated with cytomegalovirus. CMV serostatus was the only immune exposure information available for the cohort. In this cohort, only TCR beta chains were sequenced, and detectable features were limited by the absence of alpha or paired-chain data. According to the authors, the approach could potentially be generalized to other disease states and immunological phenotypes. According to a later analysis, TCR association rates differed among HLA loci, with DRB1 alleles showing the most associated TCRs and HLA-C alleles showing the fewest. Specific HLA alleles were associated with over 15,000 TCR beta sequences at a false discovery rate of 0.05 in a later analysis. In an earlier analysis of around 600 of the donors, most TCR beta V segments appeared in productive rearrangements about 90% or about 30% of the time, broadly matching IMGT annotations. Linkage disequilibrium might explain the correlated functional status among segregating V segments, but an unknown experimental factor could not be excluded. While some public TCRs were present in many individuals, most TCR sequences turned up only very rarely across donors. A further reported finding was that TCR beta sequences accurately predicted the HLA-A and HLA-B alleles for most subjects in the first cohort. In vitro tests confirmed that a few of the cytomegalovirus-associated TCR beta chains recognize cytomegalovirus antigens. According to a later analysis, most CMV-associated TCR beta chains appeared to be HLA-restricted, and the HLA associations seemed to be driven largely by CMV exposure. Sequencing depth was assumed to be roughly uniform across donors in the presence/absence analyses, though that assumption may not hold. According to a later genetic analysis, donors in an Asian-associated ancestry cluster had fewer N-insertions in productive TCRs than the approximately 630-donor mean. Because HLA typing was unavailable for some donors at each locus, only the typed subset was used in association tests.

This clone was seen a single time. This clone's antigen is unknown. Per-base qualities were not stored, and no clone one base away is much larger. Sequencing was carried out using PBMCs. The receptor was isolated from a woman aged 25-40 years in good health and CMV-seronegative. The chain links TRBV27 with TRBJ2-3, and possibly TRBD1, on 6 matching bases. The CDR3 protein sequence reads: CASFSQGIGRTDTQYF. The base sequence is TGTGCCAGTTTCTCACAGGGTATCGGACGCACAGATACGCAGTATTTT.